Detailed here is one T cell receptor beta chain. Here immunoSEQ multiplex PCR was the method, and the copy in TCRdb shows in-frame clones only, minus some. The table has some 70,000 clones, 88% seen once. These data are taken from a study of siplizumab effects on memory and regulatory T cells. Germline V gene lookup returns CDR1 SGHRS and CDR2 YFSETQ. The CDR3 totals 12 residues. Trimming took off 4 bases at V and 4 bases at J, with 8 bases between the two ends. Material for sequencing was Tregs sorted from blood. The rearrangement links TRBV5-1 to TRBJ1-2, with D possibly being TRBD1 (5 bases). The origin of this receptor is a human donor in good health. CDR3 bases: TGCGCCAGCAGCATCGACAGCTATGGCTACACCTTC. Translation: CASSIDSYGYTF.